The clone carrying this T cell receptor beta chain turned up a few times. Its cognate antigen is unknown. Patients counted as stable if ophthalmopathy did not develop within 18 months. Researchers barred patients who had uncontrolled infection, other autoimmune disease, pregnancy or lactation. Diagnosing involved the use of clinical symptoms, serum thyroxine and TRAb, thyroid ultrasound and orbital computed tomography. The entry originates in a study of T cells in Graves' hyperthyroidism and ophthalmopathy. Broader study findings: Stable hyperthyroidism and ophthalmopathy were separated using 13 V-J signatures.

Amplification yielded TCR beta CDR3 regions, with RNA transcripts as the source. First-round RT-PCR with HTBI primers amplified the TCR CDR3 region. Via MiXCR, TCRdb re-called the multiplex PCR reads, giving one row per CDR3 protein. The data hold 300,000 to 400,000 distinct CDR3 sequences, with 15% to 20% observed a single time. Trimming removed 3 bases from V and 0 bases from J, with 9 bases in between. Germline V gene data show CDR1 as DFQATT and CDR2 as SNEGSKA (reference sequence). The CDR3 contains 14 residues. The chain links TRBV20-1 to TRBJ2-1; D is uncertain. This clonotype originated in a woman aged 45-59 years with Graves' hyperthyroidism. Sequenced sample: blood. The CDR3 DNA reads as TGCAGTGCTAGGGCGATGAGCTCCTACAATGAGCAGTTCTTC. Encoded protein: CSARAMSSYNEQFF.